Listed here are 28 T cell receptor beta chains from one sample, sequenced in a study of cytomegalovirus exposure and HLA in healthy donors (TCRdb year 2017). The library was made by the immunoSEQ multiplex PCR assay. A mixture of 60 forward primers for TCR Vbeta segments and 13 reverse primers for TCR Jbeta segments was used in the multiplex PCR. Drawn from immuneACCESS, this table holds only the in-frame rearrangements with V and J called that TCRdb kept. Clones are partly lost; checked studies trace under half to an unresolved V gene and leave the rest unexplained. This sample's listing comprises over 100,000 clones. The ten largest make up 1.5% to 2% of the sample. The sequenced sample was PBMCs. All receptors derive from a man younger than 30 in good health and CMV-seronegative.

This sequence joins TRBV7-2 and TRBJ2-2; 8 bases map to TRBD1. Germline V lookup: CDR1 SGHTA, CDR2 FQGNSA. Losses at the gene ends were 7 bases for V and 1 base for J; bases not matched to a gene: 8. The CDR3 extends over 16 amino acids. The CDR3 loop reads CASNPWTGMNTGELFF. The CDR3 DNA reads as TGTGCCAGCAACCCCTGGACAGGGATGAACACCGGGGAGCTGTTTTTT. The entire variable domain, with the rest obtained from reference TRBV7-2 and TRBJ2-2, is as follows: GAGVSQSPSNKVTEKGKDVELRCDPISGHTALYWYRQSLGQGLEFLIYFQGNSAPDKSGLPSDRFSAERTGGSVSTLTIQRTQQEDSAVYLCASNPWTGMNTGELFFGEGSRLTVL.

The genes are TRBV6-1 and TRBJ1-4; TRBD1 might be the D (5 bases). V gave up 4 bases and J gave up 12 bases, with 15 bases separating them. This CDR3 has 13 amino acids. Germline values: CDR1 MNHNS, CDR2 SASEGT. Written as DNA, the CDR3 is TGTGCCAGCAGTGGGTTTGGGGAAGGGGAACTGTTTTTT. Amino acid sequence: CASSGFGEGELFF.

The chain is built from TRBV27 and TRBJ2-7, with D maybe TRBD1 (6 bases). This CDR3 is 13 amino acids long. The germline V gene has CDR1 MNHEY and CDR2 SMNVEV (reference sequence). Trimming stripped 6 bases from V and 4 bases from J, with 13 bases between. CDR3 loop: CASRDIQGYEQYF. In DNA form, the CDR3 reads TGTGCCAGCAGAGACATACAGGGATACGAGCAGTACTTC.

CDR3 DNA sequence: TGTGCCAGCAGCTCCCGGACTAGCGGGAGGTGGGGAGATACGCAGTATTTT. Its translation: CASSSRTSGRWGDTQYF. The chain employs TRBV13 and TRBJ2-3; 14 bases are shared with TRBD2. The CDR3 is made up of 17 amino acids. Germline values: CDR1 PRHDT, CDR2 FYEKMQ (reference sequence). V lost 4 bases, J lost 5 bases, and 8 bases stayed unmatched.

This chain connects TRBV5-6 to TRBJ2-1, with D possibly being TRBD1 (6 bases). V dropped 3 bases and J dropped 6 bases, with 10 bases sitting between them. Germline lookup yields CDR1 SGHDT and CDR2 YYEEEE. The CDR3 runs to 13 residues. DNA for the CDR3: TGTGCCAGCAGCTGGCAGGGGATCAATGAGCAGTTCTTC. Translation gives CASSWQGINEQFF.

J is TRBJ2-7 and V is TRBV4-1; the D is unclear. The CDR3 is made up of 14 amino acids. Germline CDR1 and CDR2: MGHRA and YSYEKL. V was shortened by 1 base and J by 0 bases, with 7 bases between the two germline ends. CDR3 amino acids: CASSQVSRSYEQYF. In DNA form, the CDR3 reads TGCGCCAGCAGCCAAGTCTCCCGCTCCTACGAGCAGTACTTC.

The chain carries TRBV27 and TRBJ1-6; 9 bases align to TRBD1. The J segment lost 10 bases and the V segment lost 6 bases, leaving 10 bases of the junction unmatched. CDR1 and CDR2 (germline): MNHEY, SMNVEV (reference sequence). This CDR3 has 15 residues. The CDR3 coding sequence is TGTGCCAGCAGAACCGCGGGGACAGGGTACTCACCCCTCCACTTT. This sequence encodes CASRTAGTGYSPLHF.

The chain couples TRBV27 to TRBJ2-1, with TRBD2 matching over 11 bases. CDR3 length equals 13 residues. The germline V gene has CDR1 MNHEY and CDR2 SMNVEV (reference sequence). J was trimmed by 11 bases and V by 8 bases; bases with no gene match: 8. The chain's CDR3 is CASSLAGAPKQFF. The DNA of the CDR3 is TGTGCCAGCTCACTAGCGGGAGCCCCCAAGCAGTTCTTC.

The chain joins TRBV5-1 to TRBJ2-7, with 10 positions matching TRBD1. J lost 7 bases, V lost 4 bases, and 8 bases had no gene match. The length of the CDR3 is 14 residues. From germline, CDR1 is SGHRS and CDR2 YFSETQ. CDR3 in amino acids: CASSQDRGRVEQYF. In nucleotides, the CDR3 is TGCGCCAGCAGCCAGGACAGGGGGAGGGTGGAGCAGTACTTC. Filled out from reference TRBV5-1 and TRBJ2-7, the complete variable domain reads KAGVTQTPRYLIKTRGQQVTLSCSPISGHRSVSWYQQTPGQGLQFLFEYFSETQRNKGNFPGRFSGRQFSNSRSEMNVSTLELGDSALYLCASSQDRGRVEQYFGPGTRLTVT.

This chain joins TRBV27 and TRBJ2-5, with D unresolved. Germline V gene lookup returns CDR1 MNHEY and CDR2 SMNVEV (reference sequence). The CDR3 sequence is 13 residues long. Trimming shortened V by 3 bases and J by 2 bases, and 7 bases separated the two germline ends. The CDR3 DNA sequence: TGTGCCAGCAGTTTTCTAAGACAAGAGACCCAGTACTTC. As protein: CASSFLRQETQYF.

The chain has TRBV19 and TRBJ1-1; D gene ambiguous. V lost 4 bases and J 5 bases, leaving 17 bases between the germline ends. The germline gives CDR1 LNHDA, CDR2 SQIVND (reference sequence). The CDR3 runs to 15 residues. The CDR3 region is CASSKSKAGLTEAFF. In DNA form, the CDR3 reads TGTGCCAGTAGTAAGTCCAAGGCCGGGTTGACTGAAGCTTTCTTT.

The rearrangement joins TRBV7-3 to TRBJ2-1, with 13 positions matching TRBD2. Germline-derived CDR1 and CDR2 are SGHTA and FQGTGA. V trimming: 5 bases; J trimming: 6 bases; junction bases outside the gene matches: 13. The CDR3 is 18 residues long. The CDR3 protein is CASSLRLQLAGGPNEQFF. The DNA of the CDR3 is TGTGCCAGCAGCCTAAGGCTTCAACTAGCGGGGGGGCCCAATGAGCAGTTCTTC. Combining the CDR3 with reference TRBV7-3 and TRBJ2-1 gives the whole variable domain GAGVSQTPSNKVTEKGKYVELRCDPISGHTALYWYRQSLGQGPEFLIYFQGTGAADDSGLPNDRFFAVRPEGSVSTLKIQRTERGDSAVYLCASSLRLQLAGGPNEQFFGPGTRLTVL.

The chain uses TRBV5-6 and TRBJ2-5, with 7 bases fitting TRBD1. Trimming removed 0 bases from V and 11 bases from J; junction bases left unmatched: 13. The CDR3 covers 15 residues. CDR1 SGHDT and CDR2 YYEEEE come from the germline V gene. The CDR3 is CASSLGPVQGREQYF. The DNA for the CDR3 is TGTGCCAGCAGCTTGGGACCCGTACAGGGGAGAGAGCAGTACTTC.

The V gene is TRBV6-6, the J gene TRBJ2-7; the match to TRBD2 covers 13 bases. The CDR3 runs to 13 residues. V shed 7 bases and J 5 bases; nucleotides not matched to a gene: 2. CDR1 and CDR2 (germline): MNHNY, SVGAGI (reference sequence). The CDR3 region has the DNA TGTGCCAGCACACTAGCGGGAGGGGACGAGCAGTACTTC. This codes for CASTLAGGDEQYF.

On this clone itself: An end of the junction differs from the germline gene, which may be a read error. The rearrangement uses TRBV6-6 and TRBJ2-4, with TRBD1 matching over 10 bases. Germline CDR1 is MNHNY and CDR2 is SVGAGI (reference sequence). The CDR3 runs 13 residues. The chain's CDR3 is CASGNRDRGRTDF. The DNA of the CDR3 is TGTGCCAGCGGAAACCGGGACAGGGGTCGGACGGACTTC.

This chain links TRBV6-5 with TRBJ2-2; D is ambiguous. The V end was cut by 1 base, the J end by 6 bases, with 6 bases between. CDR3 size: 13 residues. CDR1 is MNHEY and CDR2 is SVGAGI in the germline V gene. The CDR3 DNA sequence: TGTGCCAGCAGTTACTTAGCCCCCGGGGAGCTGTTTTTT. As protein: CASSYLAPGELFF.

The chain is built from TRBV30 and TRBJ2-7, with 9 bases fitting TRBD2. The germline gives CDR1 GTSNPN, CDR2 SVGIG (reference sequence). The V segment lost 4 bases and the J segment 4 bases; nucleotides outside the gene matches: 8. The CDR3 covers 14 residues. This CDR3 reads CAWTKPGLAYEQYF. CDR3 in DNA: TGTGCCTGGACCAAACCGGGACTAGCTTACGAGCAGTACTTC.

V and J are TRBV7-6 and TRBJ2-1, with D unclear. V dropped 0 bases and J dropped 0 bases, with 12 bases sitting between them. Germline assignment: CDR1 SGHVS and CDR2 FNYEAQ. This CDR3 region has 17 residues. The CDR3 reads CASSLAVARSSYNEQFF. CDR3 coding DNA: TGTGCCAGCAGCTTAGCGGTGGCGCGGAGCTCCTACAATGAGCAGTTCTTC.

Written as DNA, the CDR3 is TGTGCCTGGAGTGTAAGCGGGATGAGCTCCTACGAGCAGTACTTC. Its translation: CAWSVSGMSSYEQYF. The chain carries TRBV30 and TRBJ2-5; 7 positions match TRBD2. TRBJ2-7 explains the end of the DNA better; the J call may be wrong. The CDR3 consists of 15 residues. The germline gives CDR1 GTSNPN, CDR2 SVGIG (reference sequence).

The chain is built from TRBV9 and TRBJ2-7, with 8 bases lining up with TRBD1. CDR1 and CDR2 (germline): SGDLS, YYNGEE. V lost 3 bases to trimming and J lost 7 bases; unmatched junction nucleotides: 12. CDR3 length equals 15 residues. This chain's CDR3 is CASSAGQGGYGEQYF. The CDR3, as DNA: TGTGCCAGCAGCGCCGGACAGGGAGGATATGGGGAGCAGTACTTC.

J is TRBJ2-7 and V is TRBV4-3, with 9 bases that match TRBD1. The CDR3 runs 15 residues. J gave up 2 bases and V 2 bases, and 4 bases lay outside the gene matches. Per germline, CDR1 LGHNA and CDR2 YSLEER. The CDR3: CASSQPGQGTYEQYF. The CDR3, as DNA: TGCGCCAGCAGCCAACCCGGACAGGGGACCTACGAGCAGTACTTC.

The rearrangement links TRBV5-4 to TRBJ2-3, with 12 nucleotides matching TRBD2. The length of the CDR3 is 16 residues. J lost 2 bases, V lost 0 bases, and 1 base had no gene match. The germline CDR1 and CDR2 sequences are SGHNT and YYREEE (reference sequence). CDR3 sequence: CASSLGLAGDTDTQYF. DNA of the CDR3: TGTGCCAGCAGCTTGGGACTAGCGGGGGACACAGATACGCAGTATTTT.

The chain uses TRBV5-1 and TRBJ2-7; TRBD2 aligns across 10 bases. The CDR3 covers 18 residues. From germline, CDR1 is SGHRS and CDR2 YFSETQ. The V segment lost 2 bases and the J segment 0 bases; nucleotides outside the gene matches: 11. CDR3 region: CASSFLKIAGGNSYEQYF. The CDR3 DNA is TGCGCCAGCAGCTTCCTTAAGATAGCGGGAGGCAACTCCTACGAGCAGTACTTC. Together with reference TRBV5-1 and TRBJ2-7, the CDR3 gives the full variable domain: KAGVTQTPRYLIKTRGQQVTLSCSPISGHRSVSWYQQTPGQGLQFLFEYFSETQRNKGNFPGRFSGRQFSNSRSEMNVSTLELGDSALYLCASSFLKIAGGNSYEQYFGPGTRLTVT.

The rearrangement links TRBV7-2 to TRBJ2-5, with D perhaps matching TRBD1 (6 bases). Trimming took off 2 bases at V and 5 bases at J, with 12 bases between the two ends. Germline V gene lookup returns CDR1 SGHTA and CDR2 FQGNSA. The CDR3 consists of 14 residues. CDR3 bases: TGTGCCAGCAGCTTAACGACAGGATCGGAGACCCAGTACTTC. This translates into CASSLTTGSETQYF.

The rearrangement links TRBV10-3 to TRBJ2-5, with TRBD2 identical over 9 bases. This CDR3 comprises 19 residues. With 5 bases clipped from V and 0 bases from J, the junction kept 16 bases outside the gene matches. Germline V lookup: CDR1 ENHRY, CDR2 SYGVKD. CDR3 residues: CAISHPGIGLATHQETQYF. The CDR3, as DNA: TGTGCCATCAGTCACCCAGGGATAGGACTAGCGACCCACCAAGAGACCCAGTACTTC.

This chain links TRBV28 with TRBJ2-3; 9 bases are a match to TRBD2. V was pared by 5 bases and J by 4 bases, with 13 bases of the junction left unmatched. Germline V gene data show CDR1 as MDHEN and CDR2 as SYDVKM. The CDR3 is made up of 17 amino acids. The CDR3 nucleotides are TGTGCCAGCAGTACTCGCAGGGCTAGCGGGGCGCCAGATACGCAGTATTTT. Translation: CASSTRRASGAPDTQYF.

V usage is TRBV27 and J usage is TRBJ1-1; D is unclear. From germline, CDR1 is MNHEY and CDR2 SMNVEV (reference sequence). There are 11 residues in the CDR3. V dropped 7 bases and J dropped 2 bases, with 5 bases sitting between them. CDR3 DNA sequence: TGTGCCAGCAATTCTAACACTGAAGCTTTCTTT. The encoded protein is CASNSNTEAFF.

V gene TRBV4-1 combines with J gene TRBJ1-1, with 8 bases identical to TRBD1. The CDR3 runs 18 residues. Per the germline V gene, CDR1 is MGHRA and CDR2 is YSYEKL. The trim removed 4 bases at V and 0 bases at J, leaving 13 bases unmatched. The CDR3 region is CASSPRRTGLGVNTEAFF. The DNA of the CDR3 is TGCGCCAGCAGCCCGAGGAGGACAGGGCTTGGGGTGAACACTGAAGCTTTCTTT.